The source of this TCR beta chain is a study of beta chain features in type 1 diabetes. This clone was detected only a few times. TCRB transcripts that were expressed got sequenced, as all of the isolated RNA had been reverse transcribed. Only in-frame clones appear in the TCRdb table, and some are missing; sequencing was by immunoSEQ multiplex PCR. The table lists 400,000 to 450,000 clones, around 13% of them singletons. The CDR3 is made up of 16 amino acids. CDR1 is SGHVS and CDR2 is FNYEAQ in the germline V gene. V trimming: 5 bases; J trimming: 3 bases; junction bases outside the gene matches: 8. The receptor was isolated from a man aged 25-45 years in good health. The chain couples TRBV7-6 to TRBJ2-3; 10 bases align to TRBD2. Sequencing was performed on naive CD4+ T cells from blood. As DNA, the CDR3 is TGTGCCAGCAGCCTAATTAGCGGGGGGAGGACAGATACGCAGTATTTT. It codes for CASSLISGGRTDTQYF.